This TCR beta chain derives from a study of cytomegalovirus exposure and HLA in healthy donors. 60 Vbeta and 13 Jbeta primers were used in PCR. Sequenced by immunoSEQ multiplex PCR; TCRdb stores in-frame clones only, minus some. The table includes some 190,000 clones, around 80% detected once. Points on this clone: Its cognate antigen is unknown.

Trimming left V 1 base short and J 7 bases short, with 7 bases between. The CDR3 totals 12 residues. Germline V gene lookup returns CDR1 LNHDA and CDR2 SQIVND (reference sequence). Study outcomes and limitations: Among TCR sequences, most were rare, though some public TCRs appeared in many donors. Overall, under 200 TCR beta chains were annotated as cytomegalovirus-associated. Segments of the TCR beta V type were, in most cases, productive about 87% or about 30% of the time in an earlier analysis.

The V call is TRBV19, the J call TRBJ1-1; D unresolved. Sequencing used PBMCs. This TCR was recovered from a young man in good health and CMV-seronegative. The DNA of the CDR3 is TGTGCCAGTAGTATAGGGGCCGGTGAAGCTTTCTTT. Its protein product is CASSIGAGEAFF.